A single sample gave rise to the 15 T cell receptor beta chains below, sequenced in a study of technical replicates of blood from several donors. The assay was immunoSEQ multiplex PCR, and TCRdb's table has in-frame clones only and misses some. Seen here are about 83,000 clones, around 90% observed once, and the top ten hold about 0.23%. Specimen: T cells isolated from PBMCs. The receptors derive from a human donor in good health.

The chain joins TRBV5-1 to TRBJ2-3, with D uncertain. CDR3 size: 15 residues. CDR1 SGHRS and CDR2 YFSETQ come from the germline V gene. Trimming took 0 bases from V and 0 from J, leaving 8 bases between them. Here the CDR3 DNA reads TGCGCCAGCAGCTTGGCGGGTGACAGCACAGATACGCAGTATTTT. This sequence encodes CASSLAGDSTDTQYF.

The CDR3 DNA is TGTGCCAGCAGCGTTACAGGGGCCGGCTCCTACAATGAGCAGTTCTTC. This codes for CASSVTGAGSYNEQFF. This rearrangement joins TRBV9 to TRBJ2-1; 7 bases match TRBD1. The CDR3 sequence is 16 residues long. CDR1 is SGDLS, CDR2 YYNGEE, per germline. The ends lost 2 bases at V and 0 bases at J; junction bases unmatched: 5.

This sequence joins TRBV12-5 and TRBJ2-7; 7 bases agree with TRBD1. Germline V gene lookup returns CDR1 LGHNT and CDR2 FRNRAP. The CDR3 has 13 residues. V shed 6 bases, J shed 6 bases, and the junction held 8 bases outside the gene matches. CDR3 residues: CASGDSTGSEQYF. CDR3 nucleotides: TGTGCTAGTGGGGACTCGACAGGGTCCGAGCAGTACTTC.

The gene calls are TRBV4-2 and TRBJ2-7; 9 nucleotides agree with TRBD1. Germline values: CDR1 LGHNA, CDR2 YNFKEQ. The CDR3 spans 14 residues. V lost 5 bases, J lost 2 bases, and 4 bases stayed unmatched. CDR3 protein: CASSEQGATYEQYF. The CDR3 DNA reads TGTGCCAGCAGCGAACAGGGGGCTACCTACGAGCAGTACTTC.

This rearrangement joins TRBV6-1 to TRBJ2-3; 7 bases line up with TRBD2. Germline V gene data show CDR1 as MNHNS and CDR2 as SASEGT. V lost 7 bases, J lost 11 bases, and 12 bases stayed unmatched. There are 13 residues in the CDR3. CDR3 in DNA: TGTGCCAGCATTTTCGACGTCGGGACTATGCAGTATTTT. It translates to CASIFDVGTMQYF.

The chain is built from TRBV9 and TRBJ2-7; possible D gene TRBD2, 5 bases. Trimming removed 4 bases from V and 7 bases from J, with 15 bases in between. The CDR3 is 13 residues long. CDR1 is SGDLS, CDR2 YYNGEE, per germline. The CDR3 nucleotides are TGTGCCAGCAGCTCACGTCTGACGGGAGAGCAGTACTTC. This codes for CASSSRLTGEQYF.

J is TRBJ2-7 and V is TRBV29-1, with TRBD1 matching over 7 bases. There are 13 residues in the CDR3. Trimming removed 7 bases from V and 1 base from J; junction bases left unmatched: 7. Germline V lookup: CDR1 SQVTM, CDR2 ANQGSEA. The CDR3 DNA sequence: TGCAGCGGGGGGCAGGGGGAATCCTACGAGCAGTACTTC. It yields the protein CSGGQGESYEQYF.

The J gene is TRBJ1-3, the V gene TRBV5-4, with TRBD1 as a possible D gene (6 bases). Germline CDR1 SGHNT, CDR2 YYREEE (reference sequence). CDR3 size: 15 residues. Deletions cut 4 bases from V and 1 base from J, with 12 bases between. The DNA of the CDR3 is TGTGCCAGCAGCCACGGGGACATATCTGGAAACACCATATATTTT. It is translated as CASSHGDISGNTIYF.

This chain joins TRBV28 and TRBJ1-3; no clear D. The CDR3 loop spans 17 amino acids. The V and J ends lost 4 bases and 1 base respectively, with 17 bases between them. Per germline, CDR1 MDHEN and CDR2 SYDVKM. This chain's CDR3 is CASSSPVAGHSGNTIYF. CDR3 bases: TGTGCCAGCAGTTCGCCCGTTGCGGGCCATTCTGGAAACACCATATATTTT.

The V call is TRBV28, the J call TRBJ2-2, with TRBD2 identical over 8 bases. The CDR3 has 16 residues. From germline, CDR1 is MDHEN and CDR2 SYDVKM. Trimming removed 2 bases from V and 5 bases from J; junction bases left unmatched: 7. CDR3 bases: TGTGCCAGCAGTTTACCCGGGACTAGTGATACCGGGGAGCTGTTTTTT. Translating it yields CASSLPGTSDTGELFF.

The CDR3 DNA sequence: TGTGCCAGTAGTCTACTAGCGCAGAGCTCCTACAATGAGCAGTTCTTC. Translation gives CASSLLAQSSYNEQFF. The genes are TRBV19 and TRBJ2-1, with 7 positions matching TRBD2. With 5 bases clipped from V and 0 bases from J, the junction kept 7 bases outside the gene matches. The CDR3 is 16 amino acids. Germline-derived CDR1 and CDR2 are LNHDA and SQIVND (reference sequence).

The chain carries TRBV9 and TRBJ2-3; D unclear. The germline V gene encodes CDR1 SGDLS and CDR2 YYNGEE. There are 15 residues in the CDR3. V lost 2 bases and J lost 2, with 12 bases in between. The CDR3 DNA reads TGTGCCAGCAGCGTCCACCTAATTCACACAGATACGCAGTATTTT. This encodes CASSVHLIHTDTQYF.

The V call is TRBV6-5, the J call TRBJ1-5; 7 bases align to TRBD1. Germline V gene sequence: CDR1 MNHEY, CDR2 SVGAGI. V shed 3 bases and J 4 bases; nucleotides not matched to a gene: 3. The CDR3 is 14 amino acids. Here the CDR3 reads CASSYLQGNQPQHF. Written as DNA, the CDR3 is TGTGCCAGCAGTTATCTACAGGGGAATCAGCCCCAGCATTTT.

The gene calls are TRBV9 and TRBJ2-1; 16 bases are a match to TRBD2. The CDR3 is made up of 17 amino acids. V shed 4 bases and J 6 bases; nucleotides not matched to a gene: 7. Germline lookup yields CDR1 SGDLS and CDR2 YYNGEE. The CDR3 reads CASSRGLAGGPSNEQFF. The CDR3 DNA reads as TGTGCCAGCAGCCGGGGACTAGCGGGAGGGCCCTCCAATGAGCAGTTCTTC.

The V gene is TRBV11-3, the J gene TRBJ2-1; 10 bases match TRBD2. Germline CDR1 reads SGHNT; CDR2 reads YENEEA. The CDR3 consists of 17 residues. V trimming: 2 bases; J trimming: 9 bases; junction bases outside the gene matches: 13. Here the CDR3 reads CASSLISGLAGVGEQFF. The CDR3 nucleotides read TGTGCCAGCAGCTTAATCTCGGGGCTAGCGGGAGTCGGTGAGCAGTTCTTC.